This record covers a single TCR beta chain. Data came from immunoSEQ multiplex PCR; TCRdb stores just in-frame clones and leaves some out. The data hold 310,000 or so clones, with about 83% observed a single time. The source of the sample is a study of blood T cell repertoires in COVID-19. The TCR originated in a woman between 35 and 50 years old who had recovered from COVID-19. The sequencing input was PBMCs or T cells enriched from blood (not recorded which).

CDR3 DNA sequence: TGTGCCAGCACCCCCTCGTGGGGCAGTGGAAACACCATATATTTT. It is translated as CASTPSWGSGNTIYF. The chain couples TRBV7-9 to TRBJ1-3, with D maybe TRBD1 (5 bases). The V end lost 7 bases, the J end lost 3 bases, and 16 bases lay between the germline ends. Germline assignment: CDR1 SEHNR and CDR2 FQNEAQ (reference sequence). This CDR3 is 15 amino acids long.